One T cell receptor (beta chain) is described in this entry. Libraries were prepared by immunoSEQ multiplex PCR; TCRdb keeps only in-frame clonotypes and omits some of them. The sample has about 140,000 clones; 88% are singletons. The source of the sample is a study of blood T cell repertoires in COVID-19. Study background: Acute and convalescent COVID-19 specimens originated in the United States, Italy and Spain. PBMCs, B-cell-depleted T cells, or T cells provided the cDNA or gDNA that made up the material.

Enrolment of Seattle patients took place during active infection, and they were followed longitudinally. The sequence came from a human donor with COVID-19, enrolled during active disease. The donor label of this sample is uncertain. Sequencing input: peripheral blood.

Here the CDR3 reads CASSLNPHPQGLNPNEQFF. CDR3 nucleotide sequence: TGCGCCAGCAGCTTGAACCCCCATCCGCAGGGTCTTAACCCCAATGAGCAGTTCTTC. The chain links TRBV5-1 to TRBJ2-1; possible D gene TRBD1, 5 bases. CDR1 SGHRS and CDR2 YFSETQ come from the germline V gene. V dropped 1 base and J dropped 6 bases, with 26 bases sitting between them. The CDR3 consists of 19 residues.